Presented here are 11 T cell receptor beta chains from one specimen sequenced in a study of cytomegalovirus exposure and HLA in healthy donors (dated by TCRdb to 2016 to 2017). Libraries came from the immunoSEQ multiplex PCR assay. A mixture of 60 forward primers for TCR Vbeta segments and 13 reverse primers for TCR Jbeta segments was used in the multiplex PCR. Entries here come from immuneACCESS through TCRdb and include only in-frame sequences with V and J called. Some clones fail to appear in such tables; in the studies checked, an unresolved V gene covers under half of the shortfall, and the cause of the remainder is unknown. This sample comprises about 57,000 clones, roughly three quarters of them detected only once. The ten largest clones take up 2.9% of the sample. Sequences were obtained from PBMCs. The receptors come from a woman aged 25 to 39 in good health and CMV-seronegative.

The rearrangement uses TRBV4-3 and TRBJ1-1; no clear D gene. V dropped 0 bases and J dropped 5 bases, with 13 bases sitting between them. CDR1 and CDR2 (germline): LGHNA, YSLEER. The CDR3 sequence is 15 residues long. Written as DNA, the CDR3 is TGCGCCAGCAGCCAAGAAGCGAACCTGGTAACTGAAGCTTTCTTT. Its protein product is CASSQEANLVTEAFF.

V usage is TRBV7-9 and J usage is TRBJ2-1; TRBD1 matches 10 bases. Germline assignment: CDR1 SEHNR and CDR2 FQNEAQ (reference sequence). The CDR3 extends over 15 amino acids. V was pared by 5 bases and J by 4 bases, with 5 bases of the junction left unmatched. The CDR3 spells CASSPRQGAYNEQFF. The CDR3 nucleotides are TGTGCCAGCAGCCCACGACAGGGGGCGTACAATGAGCAGTTCTTC. Filled out from reference TRBV7-9 and TRBJ2-1, the complete variable domain reads DTGVSQNPRHKITKRGQNVTFRCDPISEHNRLYWYRQTLGQGPEFLTYFQNEAQLEKSRLLSDRFSAERPKGSFSTLEIQRTEQGDSAMYLCASSPRQGAYNEQFFGPGTRLTVL.

This chain uses TRBV30 with TRBJ2-3; TRBD2 agrees at 7 bases. Germline CDR1 reads GTSNPN; CDR2 reads SVGIG (reference sequence). The V and J ends lost 2 bases and 4 bases, in that order; junction bases with no gene match: 12. The CDR3 loop spans 16 amino acids. CDR3 sequence reads: CAWSPLGVAGSDTQYF. Written as DNA, the CDR3 is TGTGCCTGGAGTCCCCTCGGGGTAGCGGGCTCAGATACGCAGTATTTT.

The V and J genes are TRBV9 and TRBJ1-2, with a weak D call TRBD1 (6 bases). Trimming stripped 4 bases from V and 4 bases from J, with 17 bases between. Germline assignment: CDR1 SGDLS and CDR2 YYNGEE. This CDR3 is built from 15 residues. The CDR3 DNA reads as TGTGCCAGCAGCCAGAACGAGGGCAGGGGCTATGGCTACACCTTC. This codes for CASSQNEGRGYGYTF. Variable domain in full (rest from reference TRBV9 and TRBJ1-2): DSGVTQTPKHLITATGQRVTLRCSPRSGDLSVYWYQQSLDQGLQFLIQYYNGEERAKGNILERFSAQQFPDLHSELNLSSLELGDSALYFCASSQNEGRGYGYTFGSGTRLTVV.

In its sample, this clone was seen a few times. The V and J genes are TRBV5-6 and TRBJ2-7; weak D call: TRBD2 (5 bases). The CDR3 sequence is 13 residues long. Trimming took 0 bases from V and 6 from J, leaving 10 bases between them. Germline CDR1 reads SGHDT; CDR2 reads YYEEEE. The CDR3 protein is CASSLGGFLEQYF. DNA for the CDR3: TGTGCCAGCAGCTTGGGAGGGTTTCTCGAGCAGTACTTC.

The V and J genes are TRBV10-3 and TRBJ1-1, with 7 bases aligning to TRBD1. The germline V gene encodes CDR1 ENHRY and CDR2 SYGVKD. The CDR3 sequence is 17 residues long. The ends lost 6 bases at V and 1 base at J; junction bases unmatched: 14. CDR3 loop: CAIRDPTGQVSNTEAFF. The CDR3 region has the DNA TGTGCCATCAGGGACCCCACAGGACAGGTATCGAACACTGAAGCTTTCTTT.

This clone was detected only a few times. V usage is TRBV25-1 and J usage is TRBJ2-1, with D maybe TRBD1 (5 bases). Trimming took off 2 bases at V and 7 bases at J, with 9 bases between the two ends. Germline V gene sequence: CDR1 MGHDK, CDR2 SYGVNS. The CDR3 covers 13 residues. The CDR3 spells CASSEQGRNEQFF. CDR3 sequence (DNA): TGTGCCAGCAGTGAACAGGGTAGGAATGAGCAGTTCTTC.

This chain uses TRBV27 with TRBJ2-1; 15 nucleotides line up with TRBD2. The junction had 7 bases not matched to a gene; V was cut back by 3 bases and J by 4 bases. The CDR3 consists of 18 residues. Germline V lookup: CDR1 MNHEY, CDR2 SMNVEV (reference sequence). The CDR3 region has the DNA TGTGCCAGCAGTTTCCTGGGGACTAGCGGGAGGAGGTACAATGAGCAGTTCTTC. Residues: CASSFLGTSGRRYNEQFF.

This clone has more than one count but fewer than ten. The genes are TRBV5-4 and TRBJ2-1; D is undetermined. Trimming pared 1 base from V and 10 bases from J, leaving 15 bases between. Germline CDR1 reads SGHNT; CDR2 reads YYREEE (reference sequence). There are 14 residues in the CDR3. CDR3 coding DNA: TGTGCCAGCAGCTTGCCTGACTCGGCGCGAGAGCAGTTCTTC. This sequence encodes CASSLPDSAREQFF.

The chain uses TRBV6-5 and TRBJ2-2, with a possible D match to TRBD1 (5 bases). V was clipped by 1 base and J by 4 bases, with 10 bases between them. CDR1 is MNHEY, CDR2 SVGAGI, per germline. The CDR3 is made up of 15 amino acids. The CDR3 nucleotides are TGTGCCAGCAGTTACTTTACAGGCTTCACCGGGGAGCTGTTTTTT. Its translation is CASSYFTGFTGELFF.

As DNA, the CDR3 is TGTGCCAGTAGTATAGACAGTCAAAAAGCTTTCTTT. Translating gives CASSIDSQKAFF. The rearrangement joins TRBV19 to TRBJ1-1; no firm D call. This CDR3 region has 12 residues. Germline loops: CDR1 LNHDA, CDR2 SQIVND (reference sequence). Between the trimmed V and J ends, which lost 0 bases and 9 bases, there was a span of 8 bases.